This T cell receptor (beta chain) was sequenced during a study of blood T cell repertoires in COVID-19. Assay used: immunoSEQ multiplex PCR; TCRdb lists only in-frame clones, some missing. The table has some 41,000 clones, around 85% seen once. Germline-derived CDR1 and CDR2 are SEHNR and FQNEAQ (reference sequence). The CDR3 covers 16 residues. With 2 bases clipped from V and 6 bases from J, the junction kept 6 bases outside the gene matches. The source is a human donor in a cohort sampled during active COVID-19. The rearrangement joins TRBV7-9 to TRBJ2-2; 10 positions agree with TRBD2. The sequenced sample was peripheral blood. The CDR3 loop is CASSLSGLAVPGELFF. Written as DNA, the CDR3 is TGTGCCAGCAGCTTATCCGGACTAGCGGTTCCCGGGGAGCTGTTTTTT.